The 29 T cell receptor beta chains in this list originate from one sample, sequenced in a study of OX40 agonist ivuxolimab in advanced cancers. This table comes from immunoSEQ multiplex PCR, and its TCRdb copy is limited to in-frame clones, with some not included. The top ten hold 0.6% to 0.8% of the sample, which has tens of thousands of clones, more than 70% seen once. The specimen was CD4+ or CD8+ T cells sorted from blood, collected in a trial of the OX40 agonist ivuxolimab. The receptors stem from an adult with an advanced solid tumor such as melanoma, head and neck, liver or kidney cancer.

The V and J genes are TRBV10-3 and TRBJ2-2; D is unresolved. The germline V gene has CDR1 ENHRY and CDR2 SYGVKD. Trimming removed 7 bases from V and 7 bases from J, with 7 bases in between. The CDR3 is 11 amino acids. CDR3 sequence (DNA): TGTGCCATCACCGCCCACGGGGAGCTGTTTTTT. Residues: CAITAHGELFF.

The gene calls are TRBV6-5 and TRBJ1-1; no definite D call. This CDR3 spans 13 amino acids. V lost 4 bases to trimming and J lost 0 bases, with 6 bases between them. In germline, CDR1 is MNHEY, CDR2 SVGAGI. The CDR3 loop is CASSSRLNTEAFF. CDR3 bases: TGTGCCAGCAGTTCACGACTGAACACTGAAGCTTTCTTT.

This CDR3 reads CASSSSTDTQYF. The CDR3 nucleotides read TGTGCCAGCAGCTCCAGCACAGATACGCAGTATTTT. The J gene is TRBJ2-3, the V gene TRBV7-3; D call uncertain. Germline-derived CDR1 and CDR2 are SGHTA and FQGTGA. This CDR3 spans 12 amino acids. V lost 4 bases, J lost 0 bases, and 2 bases lay in between. Full variable domain (remainder filled in from reference TRBV7-3 and TRBJ2-3): GAGVSQTPSNKVTEKGKYVELRCDPISGHTALYWYRQSLGQGPEFLIYFQGTGAADDSGLPNDRFFAVRPEGSVSTLKIQRTERGDSAVYLCASSSSTDTQYFGPGTRLTVL.

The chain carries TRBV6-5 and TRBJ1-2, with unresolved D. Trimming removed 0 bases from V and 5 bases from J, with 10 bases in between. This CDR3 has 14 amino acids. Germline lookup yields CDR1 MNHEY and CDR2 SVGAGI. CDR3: CASSYSNMIYGYTF. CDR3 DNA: TGTGCCAGCAGTTACTCGAATATGATATATGGCTACACCTTC.

The CDR3 loop reads CASSARGGAAGYTF. For the CDR3, the DNA is TGTGCCAGCAGCGCCCGGGGGGGGGCGGCTGGCTACACCTTC. This chain connects TRBV7-2 to TRBJ1-2; D may be TRBD1 (6 bases). Trimming took off 5 bases at V and 7 bases at J, with 17 bases between the two ends. CDR3 length equals 14 residues. The germline gives CDR1 SGHTA, CDR2 FQGNSA.

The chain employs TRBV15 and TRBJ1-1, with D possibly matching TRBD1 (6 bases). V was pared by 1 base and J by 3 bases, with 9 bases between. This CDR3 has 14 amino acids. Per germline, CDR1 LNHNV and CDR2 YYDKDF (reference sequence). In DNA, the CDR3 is TGTGCCACCAGCAGAGTGCCAGGGGACACTGAAGCTTTCTTT. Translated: CATSRVPGDTEAFF.

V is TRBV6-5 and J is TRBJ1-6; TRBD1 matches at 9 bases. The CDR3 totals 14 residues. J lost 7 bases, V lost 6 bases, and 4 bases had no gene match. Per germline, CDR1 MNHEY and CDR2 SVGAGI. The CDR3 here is CASRQQGANSPLHF. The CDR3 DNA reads TGTGCCAGCAGGCAACAGGGGGCCAATTCACCCCTCCACTTT.

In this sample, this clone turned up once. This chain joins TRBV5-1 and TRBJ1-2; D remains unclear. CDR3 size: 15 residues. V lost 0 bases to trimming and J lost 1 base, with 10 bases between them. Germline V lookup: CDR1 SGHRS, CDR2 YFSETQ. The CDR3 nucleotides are TGCGCCAGCAGCTTGGATCCTGCAGTTAACTATGGCTACACCTTC. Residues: CASSLDPAVNYGYTF.

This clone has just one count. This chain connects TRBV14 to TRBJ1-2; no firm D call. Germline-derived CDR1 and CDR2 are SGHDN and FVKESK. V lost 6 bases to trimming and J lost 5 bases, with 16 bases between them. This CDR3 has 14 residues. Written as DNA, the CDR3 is TGTGCCAGCAGTCCGCTCGGGGTACGTTATGGCTACACCTTC. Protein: CASSPLGVRYGYTF.

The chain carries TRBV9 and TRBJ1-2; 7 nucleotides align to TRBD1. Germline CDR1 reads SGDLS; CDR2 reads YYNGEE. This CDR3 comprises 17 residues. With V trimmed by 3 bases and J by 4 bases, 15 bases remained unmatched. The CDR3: CASSARGRQGLLYGYTF. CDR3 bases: TGTGCCAGCAGCGCCCGAGGGAGACAGGGTCTCCTCTATGGCTACACCTTC.

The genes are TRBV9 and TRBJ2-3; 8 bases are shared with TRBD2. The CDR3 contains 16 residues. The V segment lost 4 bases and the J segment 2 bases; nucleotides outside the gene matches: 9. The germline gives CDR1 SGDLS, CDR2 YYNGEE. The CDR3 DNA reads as TGTGCCAGCAGCATCAGTAGCGGGGCCTACACAGATACGCAGTATTTT. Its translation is CASSISSGAYTDTQYF.

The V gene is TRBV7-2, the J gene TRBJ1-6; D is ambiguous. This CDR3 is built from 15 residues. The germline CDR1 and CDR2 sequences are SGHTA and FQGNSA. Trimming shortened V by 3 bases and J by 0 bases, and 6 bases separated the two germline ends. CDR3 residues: CASSFQSSYNSPLHF. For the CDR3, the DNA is TGTGCCAGCAGCTTTCAGAGCTCCTATAATTCACCCCTCCACTTT.

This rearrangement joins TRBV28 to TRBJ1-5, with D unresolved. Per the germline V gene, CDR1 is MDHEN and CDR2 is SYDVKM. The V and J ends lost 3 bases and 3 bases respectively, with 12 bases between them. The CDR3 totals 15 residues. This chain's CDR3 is CASSFGLGYNQPQHF. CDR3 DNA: TGTGCCAGCAGTTTTGGCCTAGGGTACAATCAGCCCCAGCATTTT.

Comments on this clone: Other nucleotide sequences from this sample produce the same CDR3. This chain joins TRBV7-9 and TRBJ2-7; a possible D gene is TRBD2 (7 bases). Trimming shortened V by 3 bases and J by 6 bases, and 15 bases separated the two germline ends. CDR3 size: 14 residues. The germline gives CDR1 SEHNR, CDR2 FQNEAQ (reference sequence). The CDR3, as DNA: TGTGCCAGCAGCTTTAACAGGGAGGGTCTCGAGCAGTACTTC. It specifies CASSFNREGLEQYF.

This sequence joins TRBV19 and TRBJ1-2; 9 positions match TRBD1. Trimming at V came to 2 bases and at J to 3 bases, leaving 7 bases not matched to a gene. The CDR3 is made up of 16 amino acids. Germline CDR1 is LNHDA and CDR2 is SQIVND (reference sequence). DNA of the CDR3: TGTGCCAGTAGTATAAGACAGGGGGACTACTACTATGGCTACACCTTC. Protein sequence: CASSIRQGDYYYGYTF.

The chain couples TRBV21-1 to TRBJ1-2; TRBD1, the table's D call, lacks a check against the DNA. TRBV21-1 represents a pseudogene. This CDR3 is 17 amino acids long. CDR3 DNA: TGTGCCAGCAGCAAATTGACAGGGACAGAGCCTAACTATGGCTACACCTTC. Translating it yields CASSKLTGTEPNYGYTF.

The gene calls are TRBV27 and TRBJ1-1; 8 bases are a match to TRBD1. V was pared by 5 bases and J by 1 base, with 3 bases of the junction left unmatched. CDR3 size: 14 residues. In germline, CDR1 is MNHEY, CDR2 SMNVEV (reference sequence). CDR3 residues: CASSPGTGNTEAFF. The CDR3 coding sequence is TGTGCCAGCAGTCCCGGGACAGGGAACACTGAAGCTTTCTTT.

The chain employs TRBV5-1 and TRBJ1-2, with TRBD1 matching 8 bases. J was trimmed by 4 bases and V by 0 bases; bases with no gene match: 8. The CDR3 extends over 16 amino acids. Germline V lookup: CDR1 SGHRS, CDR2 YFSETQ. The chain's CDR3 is CASSLALTTGVYGYTF. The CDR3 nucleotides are TGCGCCAGCAGCTTGGCCCTTACGACAGGGGTCTATGGCTACACCTTC.

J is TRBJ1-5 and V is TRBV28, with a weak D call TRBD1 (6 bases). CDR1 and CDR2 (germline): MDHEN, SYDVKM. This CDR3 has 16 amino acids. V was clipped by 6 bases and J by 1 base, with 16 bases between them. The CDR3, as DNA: TGTGCCAGCAGCCCAAGGGGGGGTGGAAGCAATCAGCCCCAGCATTTT. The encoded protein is CASSPRGGGSNQPQHF.

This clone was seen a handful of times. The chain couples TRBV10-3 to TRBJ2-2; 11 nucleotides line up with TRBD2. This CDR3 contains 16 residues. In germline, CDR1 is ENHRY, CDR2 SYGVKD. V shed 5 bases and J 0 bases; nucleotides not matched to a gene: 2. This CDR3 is CAISRLAGTNTGELFF. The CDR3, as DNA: TGTGCCATCAGTCGACTAGCGGGGACGAACACCGGGGAGCTGTTTTTT.

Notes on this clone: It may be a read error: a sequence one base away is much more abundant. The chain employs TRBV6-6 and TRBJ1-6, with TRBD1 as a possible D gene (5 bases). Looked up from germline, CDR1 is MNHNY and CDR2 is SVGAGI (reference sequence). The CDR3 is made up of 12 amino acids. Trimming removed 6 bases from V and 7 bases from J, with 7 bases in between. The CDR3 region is CASSRQNSPLHF. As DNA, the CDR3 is TGTGCCAGCAGCAGACAGAATTCACCCCTCCACTTT.

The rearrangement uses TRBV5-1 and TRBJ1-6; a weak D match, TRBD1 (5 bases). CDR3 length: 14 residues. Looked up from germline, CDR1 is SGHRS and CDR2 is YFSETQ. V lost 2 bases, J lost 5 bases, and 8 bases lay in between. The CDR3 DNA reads TGCGCCAGCAGCTTCGGGGCCAATAATTCACCCCTCCACTTT. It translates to CASSFGANNSPLHF.

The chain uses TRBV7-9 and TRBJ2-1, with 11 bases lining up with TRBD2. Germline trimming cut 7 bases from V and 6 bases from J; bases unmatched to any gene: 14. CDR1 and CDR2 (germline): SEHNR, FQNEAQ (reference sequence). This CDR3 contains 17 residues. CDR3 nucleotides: TGTGCCAGCACCCGGATGGGGCGGGGGACTAGCGGCAATGAGCAGTTCTTC. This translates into CASTRMGRGTSGNEQFF.

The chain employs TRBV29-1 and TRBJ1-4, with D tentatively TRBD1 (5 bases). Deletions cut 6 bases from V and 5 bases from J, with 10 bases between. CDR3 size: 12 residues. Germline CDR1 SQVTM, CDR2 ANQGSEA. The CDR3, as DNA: TGCAGCGTGACAGACAACAATGAAAAACTGTTTTTT. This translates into CSVTDNNEKLFF.

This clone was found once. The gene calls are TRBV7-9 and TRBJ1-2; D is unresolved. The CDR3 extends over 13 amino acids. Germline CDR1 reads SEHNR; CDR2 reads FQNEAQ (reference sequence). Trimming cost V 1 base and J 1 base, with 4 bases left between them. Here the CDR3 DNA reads TGTGCCAGCAGCTTAGGTTATAACTATGGCTACACCTTC. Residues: CASSLGYNYGYTF. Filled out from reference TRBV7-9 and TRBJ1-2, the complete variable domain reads DTGVSQNPRHKITKRGQNVTFRCDPISEHNRLYWYRQTLGQGPEFLTYFQNEAQLEKSRLLSDRFSAERPKGSFSTLEIQRTEQGDSAMYLCASSLGYNYGYTFGSGTRLTVV.

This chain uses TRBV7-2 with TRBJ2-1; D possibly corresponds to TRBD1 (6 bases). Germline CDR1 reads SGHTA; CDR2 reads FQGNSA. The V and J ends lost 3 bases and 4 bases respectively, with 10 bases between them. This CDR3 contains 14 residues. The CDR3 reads CASSLYRVYNEQFF. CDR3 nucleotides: TGTGCCAGCAGCTTGTACAGGGTTTACAATGAGCAGTTCTTC.

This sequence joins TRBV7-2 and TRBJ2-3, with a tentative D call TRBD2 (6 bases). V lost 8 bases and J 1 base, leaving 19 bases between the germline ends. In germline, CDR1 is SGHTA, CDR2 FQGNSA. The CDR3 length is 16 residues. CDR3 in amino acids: CASHQWRGSGTDTQYF. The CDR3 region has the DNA TGTGCCAGCCATCAATGGCGGGGTTCCGGCACAGATACGCAGTATTTT.

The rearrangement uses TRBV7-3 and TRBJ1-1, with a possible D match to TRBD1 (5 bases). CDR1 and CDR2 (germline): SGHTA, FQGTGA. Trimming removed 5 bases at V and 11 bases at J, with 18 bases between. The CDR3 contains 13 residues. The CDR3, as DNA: TGTGCCAGCAGCCCTATCTTGACAGAAGTGGCTTTCTTT. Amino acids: CASSPILTEVAFF. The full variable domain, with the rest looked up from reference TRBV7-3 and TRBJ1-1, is GAGVSQTPSNKVTEKGKYVELRCDPISGHTALYWYRQSLGQGPEFLIYFQGTGAADDSGLPNDRFFAVRPEGSVSTLKIQRTERGDSAVYLCASSPILTEVAFFGQGTRLTVV.

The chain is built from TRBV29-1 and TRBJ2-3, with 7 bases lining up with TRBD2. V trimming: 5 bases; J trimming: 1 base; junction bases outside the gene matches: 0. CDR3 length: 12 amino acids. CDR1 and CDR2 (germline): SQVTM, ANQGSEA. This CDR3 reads CSVTSGTDTQYF. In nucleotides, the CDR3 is TGCAGCGTTACTAGCGGCACAGATACGCAGTATTTT.